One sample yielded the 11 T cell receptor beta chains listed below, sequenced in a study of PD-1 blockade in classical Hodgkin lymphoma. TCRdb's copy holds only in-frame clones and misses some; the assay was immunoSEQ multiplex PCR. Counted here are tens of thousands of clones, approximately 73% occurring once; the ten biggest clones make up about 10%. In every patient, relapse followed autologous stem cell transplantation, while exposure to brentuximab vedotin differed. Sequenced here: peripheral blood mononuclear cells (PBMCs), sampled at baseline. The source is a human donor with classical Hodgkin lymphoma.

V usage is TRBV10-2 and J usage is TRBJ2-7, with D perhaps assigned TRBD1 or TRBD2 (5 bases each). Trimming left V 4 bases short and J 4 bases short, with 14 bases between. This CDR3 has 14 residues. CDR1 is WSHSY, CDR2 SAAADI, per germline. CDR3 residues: CASSGVGPAYEQYF. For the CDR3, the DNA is TGCGCCAGCAGTGGGGTGGGACCGGCATACGAGCAGTACTTC.

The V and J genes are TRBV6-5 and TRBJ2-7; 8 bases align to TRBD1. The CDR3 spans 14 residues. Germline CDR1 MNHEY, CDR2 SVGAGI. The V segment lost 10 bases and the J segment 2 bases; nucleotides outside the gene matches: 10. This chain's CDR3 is CATTTGTGPYEQYF. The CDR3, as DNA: TGTGCCACCACAACCGGGACAGGCCCCTACGAGCAGTACTTC.

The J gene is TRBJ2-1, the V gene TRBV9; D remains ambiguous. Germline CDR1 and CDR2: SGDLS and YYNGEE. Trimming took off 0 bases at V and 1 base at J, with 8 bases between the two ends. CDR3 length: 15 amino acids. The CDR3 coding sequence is TGTGCCAGCAGCGTAGGCCCCTTATCCTACAATGAGCAGTTCTTC. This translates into CASSVGPLSYNEQFF.

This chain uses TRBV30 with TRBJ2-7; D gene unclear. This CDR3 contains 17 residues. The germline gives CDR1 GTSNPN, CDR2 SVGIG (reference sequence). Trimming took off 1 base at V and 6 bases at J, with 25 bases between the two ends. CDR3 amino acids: CAWSGEVRTHPFLEQYF. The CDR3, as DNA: TGTGCCTGGAGTGGAGAAGTTAGGACCCACCCTTTTCTCGAGCAGTACTTC.

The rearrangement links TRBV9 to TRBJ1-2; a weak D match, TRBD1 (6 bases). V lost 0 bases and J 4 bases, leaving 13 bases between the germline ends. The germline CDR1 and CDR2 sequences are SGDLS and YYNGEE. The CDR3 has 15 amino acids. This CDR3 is CASSVGVGGGYGYTF. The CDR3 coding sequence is TGTGCCAGCAGCGTAGGGGTAGGGGGTGGCTATGGCTACACCTTC.

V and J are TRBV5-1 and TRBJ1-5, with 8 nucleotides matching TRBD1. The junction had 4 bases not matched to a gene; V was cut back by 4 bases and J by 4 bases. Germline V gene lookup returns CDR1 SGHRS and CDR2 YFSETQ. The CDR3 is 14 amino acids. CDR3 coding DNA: TGCGCCAGCAGCCCGGACAGGGATAATCAGCCCCAGCATTTT. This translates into CASSPDRDNQPQHF.

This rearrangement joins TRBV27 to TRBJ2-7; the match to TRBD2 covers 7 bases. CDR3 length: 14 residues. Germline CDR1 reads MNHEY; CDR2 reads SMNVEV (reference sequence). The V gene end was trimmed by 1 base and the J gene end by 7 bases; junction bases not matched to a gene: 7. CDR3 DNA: TGTGCCAGCAGTTTATGGGGAGGGGTCAGGGAGCAGTACTTC. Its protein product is CASSLWGGVREQYF.

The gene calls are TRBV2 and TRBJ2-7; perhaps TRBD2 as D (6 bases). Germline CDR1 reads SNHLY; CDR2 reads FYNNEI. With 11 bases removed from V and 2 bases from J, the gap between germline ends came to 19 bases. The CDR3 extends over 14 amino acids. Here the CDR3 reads CASSLGDFTYEQYF. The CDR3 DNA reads TGTGCCTCCTCTTTGGGGGACTTTACCTACGAGCAGTACTTC.

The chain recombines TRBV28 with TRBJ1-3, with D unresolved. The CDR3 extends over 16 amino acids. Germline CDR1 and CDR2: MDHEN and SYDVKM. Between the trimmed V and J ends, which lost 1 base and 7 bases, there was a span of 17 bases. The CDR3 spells CASSLYLGIDENTIYF. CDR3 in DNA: TGTGCCAGCAGTTTATACCTGGGGATAGATGAGAACACCATATATTTT. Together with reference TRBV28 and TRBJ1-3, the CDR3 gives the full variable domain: DVKVTQSSRYLVKRTGEKVFLECVQDMDHENMFWYRQDPGLGLRLIYFSYDVKMKEKGDIPEGYSVSREKKERFSLILESASTNQTSMYLCASSLYLGIDENTIYFGEGSWLTVV.

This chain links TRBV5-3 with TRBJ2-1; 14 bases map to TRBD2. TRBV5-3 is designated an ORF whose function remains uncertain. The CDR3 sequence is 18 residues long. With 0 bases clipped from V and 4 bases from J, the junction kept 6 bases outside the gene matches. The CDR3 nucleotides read TGTGCCAGAAGCTTGGATGGGACTAGCGGGAGTTGGTACAATGAGCAGTTCTTC. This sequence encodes CARSLDGTSGSWYNEQFF.

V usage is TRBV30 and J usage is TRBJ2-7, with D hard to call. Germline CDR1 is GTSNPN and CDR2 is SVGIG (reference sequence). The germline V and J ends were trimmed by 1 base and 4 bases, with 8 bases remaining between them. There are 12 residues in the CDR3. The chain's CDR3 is CAWSAGLYEQYF. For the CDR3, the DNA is TGTGCCTGGAGTGCTGGATTGTACGAGCAGTACTTC.